One T cell receptor (beta chain) is described in this entry. Its antigen is as yet unknown. The sample originates from a study of T cells in Graves' hyperthyroidism and ophthalmopathy. The CDR3 is 15 residues long. V lost 0 bases and J lost 0, with 8 bases in between. Germline V gene lookup returns CDR1 SGHRS and CDR2 YFSETQ. RNA transcripts yielded amplified TCR beta CDR3 regions. HTBI primers were the set used in a first-round RT-PCR of the TCR CDR3. Each CDR3 protein is one row after TCRdb ran MiXCR on the multiplex PCR reads. The sample lists about 540,000 distinct CDR3 sequences, approximately 44% occurring once. Hyperthyroidism was newly diagnosed in patients aged 18 to 65 (duration under 2 months). Study-wide results and limits: Within blood appeared most thyroid clonotypes that had expanded above 0.001.

The sample taken for sequencing was peripheral blood or thyroid tissue (not recorded which). The chain recombines TRBV5-1 with TRBJ2-3; no clear D gene. The sequence derives from a woman aged 18-35 years with Graves' hyperthyroidism. CDR3 protein: CASSLAGISTDTQYF. DNA for the CDR3: TGCGCCAGCAGCTTGGCTGGGATTAGCACAGATACGCAGTATTTT.